Below, 16 T cell receptor beta chains from the same sample are listed, as sequenced in a study. Sequencing was performed with immunoSEQ multiplex PCR; in TCRdb, only in-frame clones are kept and a portion is missing. The sample lists around 54,000 clones; 80% to 95% were seen once. The sample taken for sequencing was PBMCs. The source of these receptors is a man aged 40-55 years with rheumatoid arthritis.

J is TRBJ2-3 and V is TRBV4-2; 11 nucleotides align to TRBD2. Germline loops: CDR1 LGHNA, CDR2 YNFKEQ. The junction had 12 bases not matched to a gene; V was cut back by 4 bases and J by 0 bases. The CDR3 extends over 19 amino acids. CDR3 protein: CASSRISGTSGPSTDTQYF. The CDR3 bases are TGTGCCAGCAGCCGAATCTCCGGGACTAGCGGACCTAGCACAGATACGCAGTATTTT.

In nucleotides, the CDR3 is TGTGCCAGCTCTGCAGGGGGTCAAGAGACCCAGTACTTC. The encoded protein is CASSAGGQETQYF. J is TRBJ2-5 and V is TRBV18; 7 nucleotides agree with TRBD1. V shed 6 bases, J shed 2 bases, and the junction held 3 bases outside the gene matches. Germline assignment: CDR1 KGHSH and CDR2 LQKENI. CDR3 length: 13 residues.

The table lists this clone with a count of one. CDR3 DNA sequence: TGTGCCAGCAGCCGGGAGGGCAGCACAGATACGCAGTATTTT. Protein sequence: CASSREGSTDTQYF. This chain uses TRBV6-2 or TRBV6-3 with TRBJ2-3, with 8 bases aligning to TRBD2. Germline CDR1 MNHEY, CDR2 SVGEGT. V shed 6 bases, J shed 0 bases, and the junction held 2 bases outside the gene matches. The CDR3 extends over 14 amino acids.

CDR3 nucleotide sequence: TGTGCCAGCAGTCGACGGACAGGGGAAATCGCAGATACGCAGTATTTT. It is translated as CASSRRTGEIADTQYF. The rearrangement links TRBV6-6 to TRBJ2-3; 9 positions agree with TRBD1. V lost 5 bases, J lost 4 bases, and 10 bases stayed unmatched. Germline CDR1 and CDR2: MNHNY and SVGAGI (reference sequence). The CDR3 runs 16 residues.

The chain has TRBV6-2 or TRBV6-3 and TRBJ1-4, with D perhaps TRBD1 (5 bases). Germline lookup yields CDR1 MNHEY and CDR2 SVGEGT. CDR3 size: 18 residues. Trimming cost V 0 bases and J 5 bases, with 19 bases left between them. CDR3 region: CASSYSRTPQAENEKLFF. DNA for the CDR3: TGTGCCAGCAGTTACTCTAGGACCCCACAGGCGGAGAATGAAAAACTGTTTTTT.

The table lists this clone with a few counts. This chain uses TRBV7-9 with TRBJ2-5; 9 nucleotides agree with TRBD1. Germline V CDR1 and CDR2: SEHNR, FQNEAQ (reference sequence). The CDR3 runs to 15 residues. After removal of 1 base from V and 2 bases from J, the junction contained 2 bases not matched to a gene. The CDR3 nucleotides read TGTGCCAGCAGCTTAGTAGGGACAGGGCAAGAGACCCAGTACTTC. The encoded protein is CASSLVGTGQETQYF. Looking up the rest from reference TRBV7-9 and TRBJ2-5 gives the full variable domain: DTGVSQNPRHKITKRGQNVTFRCDPISEHNRLYWYRQTLGQGPEFLTYFQNEAQLEKSRLLSDRFSAERPKGSFSTLEIQRTEQGDSAMYLCASSLVGTGQETQYFGPGTRLLVL.

J is TRBJ1-2 and V is TRBV4-1; a possible D gene is TRBD1 (5 bases). The CDR3 has 16 residues. Germline CDR1 reads MGHRA; CDR2 reads YSYEKL. V was trimmed by 1 base and J by 6 bases, leaving 18 bases between them. CDR3 loop: CASSQARLAGTDGYTF. CDR3 in DNA: TGCGCCAGCAGCCAAGCCCGCCTGGCAGGGACGGATGGCTACACCTTC.

The chain couples TRBV9 to TRBJ2-7; 9 nucleotides align to TRBD1. The CDR3 consists of 15 residues. V dropped 0 bases and J dropped 4; count of bases not matched to a gene: 5. Germline lookup yields CDR1 SGDLS and CDR2 YYNGEE. The CDR3 DNA follows: TGTGCCAGCAGCGTAGCGGGACAGGGAACTTACGAGCAGTACTTC. As protein: CASSVAGQGTYEQYF.

The chain joins TRBV4-2 to TRBJ1-3, with no clear D. Germline V CDR1 and CDR2: LGHNA, YNFKEQ. V dropped 0 bases and J dropped 0 bases, with 12 bases sitting between them. The CDR3 is made up of 17 amino acids. For the CDR3, the DNA is TGTGCCAGCAGCCAAGATGAAATCGGGTACTCTGGAAACACCATATATTTT. Encoded protein: CASSQDEIGYSGNTIYF.

J is TRBJ2-5 and V is TRBV3-1 (or the pseudogene TRBV3-2), with D possibly matching TRBD2 (5 bases). The CDR3 loop spans 14 amino acids. Trimming removed 4 bases from V and 4 bases from J, with 13 bases in between. CDR1 is LGHDT, CDR2 YNNKEL, per germline (reference sequence). In nucleotides, the CDR3 is TGTGCCAGCAGCCCCAGCCTTGAGGGAGAGACCCAGTACTTC. It specifies CASSPSLEGETQYF.

The V gene is TRBV19, the J gene TRBJ1-6; the D gene is possibly TRBD1 (5 bases). Deletions cut 7 bases from V and 8 bases from J, with 15 bases between. The CDR3 is 14 amino acids. Germline V gene sequence: CDR1 LNHDA, CDR2 SQIVND (reference sequence). In nucleotides, the CDR3 is TGTGCCAGTACTAACCGGGACGGCTATTCACCCCTCCACTTT. It encodes CASTNRDGYSPLHF.

V and J are TRBV3-1 (or the pseudogene TRBV3-2) and TRBJ1-1; 7 nucleotides line up with TRBD1. This CDR3 is built from 15 residues. Germline V gene data show CDR1 as LGHDT and CDR2 as YNNKEL (reference sequence). The ends lost 1 base at V and 1 base at J; junction bases unmatched: 3. The CDR3 DNA sequence: TGTGCCAGCAGCCAAGCCGGACAGGCGAACACTGAAGCTTTCTTT. Protein sequence: CASSQAGQANTEAFF.

The J gene is TRBJ2-1, the V gene TRBV29-1; TRBD2 matches at 13 bases. Germline V gene sequence: CDR1 SQVTM, CDR2 ANQGSEA. The CDR3 length is 15 residues. V gave up 5 bases and J gave up 10 bases; unmatched junction bases: 11. CDR3 coding DNA: TGCAGCGTTTCAACGACTAGCGGGAGGTTGGGGGAGCAGTTCTTC. This sequence encodes CSVSTTSGRLGEQFF.

The V call is TRBV2, the J call TRBJ1-1, with D perhaps matching TRBD1 (5 bases). Germline CDR1 is SNHLY and CDR2 is FYNNEI. The CDR3 has 12 amino acids. V was shortened by 10 bases and J by 6 bases, with 15 bases between the two germline ends. In DNA, the CDR3 is TGTGCCACCCTCTTGGGGGTCGCTGAAGCTTTCTTT. Translation gives CATLLGVAEAFF.

V and J are TRBV3-1 (or the pseudogene TRBV3-2) and TRBJ1-2; tentatively, D is TRBD1 (6 bases). The CDR3 has 17 residues. The V gene's germline CDR1 is LGHDT and CDR2 YNNKEL (reference sequence). Trimming took off 0 bases at V and 1 base at J, with 15 bases between the two ends. CDR3 sequence: CASSQEAPDSFNYGYTF. The CDR3 DNA reads TGTGCCAGCAGCCAAGAGGCCCCGGACAGTTTTAACTATGGCTACACCTTC.

For this clone: Other DNA variants within this sample encode the same CDR3. V and J are TRBV5-1 and TRBJ2-3; D is unclear. Trimming stripped 0 bases from V and 0 bases from J, with 5 bases between. The CDR3 runs 14 residues. CDR1 and CDR2 from the germline V gene are SGHRS and YFSETQ. CDR3 sequence: CASSLGSSTDTQYF. CDR3 sequence (DNA): TGCGCCAGCAGCTTGGGCTCTAGCACAGATACGCAGTATTTT.